The 5 T cell receptor beta chains given below trace back to one sample, sequenced in a study of technical replicates of blood from several donors. Sequenced by immunoSEQ multiplex PCR; TCRdb stores in-frame clones only, minus some. The sample contains 55,000 to 70,000 clones, around 88% of which appear only once. The specimen was PBMCs. These receptors all come from a human donor in good health. Some clones in this sample may be carry-over from other donors' samples.

The chain recombines TRBV7-2 with TRBJ2-1; D perhaps matches TRBD1 (8 bases). CDR3 length: 16 residues. Trimming took 2 bases from V and 8 from J, leaving 19 bases between them. Germline CDR1 SGHTA, CDR2 FQGNSA. The chain's CDR3 is CASSLLGTGLVDEQFF. CDR3 DNA sequence: TGTGCCAGCAGCTTACTTGGGACAGGACTAGTCGATGAGCAGTTCTTC.

This sequence joins TRBV29-1 and TRBJ2-7; D gene uncertain. Germline values: CDR1 SQVTM, CDR2 ANQGSEA. V gave up 0 bases and J gave up 2 bases, with 17 bases separating them. This CDR3 has 16 amino acids. In DNA form, the CDR3 reads TGCAGCGTTGAAGATTATGGATTGGGCAGGACCTACGAGCAGTACTTC. This sequence encodes CSVEDYGLGRTYEQYF.

The chain is built from TRBV29-1 and TRBJ1-5; D is unclear. CDR3 length: 13 amino acids. The germline V gene has CDR1 SQVTM and CDR2 ANQGSEA. Trimming took off 2 bases at V and 6 bases at J, with 11 bases between the two ends. The chain's CDR3 is CSVETQRGQPQHF. The CDR3, as DNA: TGCAGCGTTGAAACCCAACGGGGTCAGCCCCAGCATTTT. The full variable domain, its missing parts supplied by reference TRBV29-1 and TRBJ1-5, is SAVISQKPSRDICQRGTSLTIQCQVDSQVTMMFWYRQQPGQSLTLIATANQGSEATYESGFVIDKFPISRPNLTFSTLTVSNMSPEDSSIYLCSVETQRGQPQHFGDGTRLSIL.

The chain carries TRBV6-4 and TRBJ2-5; 7 nucleotides line up with TRBD1. The CDR3 is 15 amino acids. With 11 bases clipped from V and 0 bases from J, the junction kept 12 bases outside the gene matches. CDR1 MRHNA and CDR2 SNTAGT come from the germline V gene. For the CDR3, the DNA is TGTGCCCCCTGCCGGGCAGGGGGTTACCAAGAGACCCAGTACTTC. Encoded protein: CAPCRAGGYQETQYF.

CDR3 DNA sequence: TGTGCCAGCATTAGACAGGCCACTAATGAAAAACTGTTTTTT. Its protein is CASIRQATNEKLFF. The chain carries TRBV2 and TRBJ1-4, with D tentatively TRBD1 (6 bases). The CDR3 runs to 14 residues. The V gene's germline CDR1 is SNHLY and CDR2 FYNNEI. V lost 7 bases and J 2 bases, leaving 11 bases between the germline ends.